In its sample, the clone carrying this TCR beta chain was seen a few times. The target antigen is unknown. TCRdb redid the calling of the 5' RACE reads with MiXCR, one entry per CDR3 protein. Here the sample spans approximately 250,000 distinct CDR3 sequences, roughly a sixth being singletons. This sample is drawn from a study of T-cell memory formation after mild COVID-19. Study-wide results and caveats: Clonal second-wave expansions that peaked on day 37 had unconfirmed SARS-CoV-2 specificity.

The source of this sequence is a man aged 18-30 years who had mild COVID-19 (a few samples of this study predate the infection). Cell type and time point are not known. Sequenced sample: PBMCs or a T cell subset sorted from them (not recorded which).

The CDR3 DNA is TGTGCCAGCAGTTCCTGGGATACGCAGTATTTT. It specifies CASSSWDTQYF. J is TRBJ2-3 and V is TRBV6-2 or TRBV6-3; D remains ambiguous. The ends were cut back, 4 bases at V and 6 bases at J, with 5 bases in the middle. The CDR3 is made up of 11 amino acids. Germline CDR1 is MNHEY and CDR2 is SVGEGT.